The T cell receptor (beta chain) under discussion was sequenced for a study of shared clonotypes between healthy human individuals. This CDR3 contains 15 residues. Germline trimming cut 5 bases from V and 1 base from J; bases unmatched to any gene: 1. Germline V lookup: CDR1 MNHEY, CDR2 SVGAGI. Profiling relied on immunoSEQ multiplex PCR, and the TCRdb table lists in-frame clones only, not all of them. Here the sample spans 2,500,000 or so clones, roughly 93% being singletons. The sequencing sample was made of naive CD4+ T cells from PBMCs. Specified subset: CD45RA+ positively selected. The chain couples TRBV6-5 to TRBJ2-2; 10 nucleotides align to TRBD2. This receptor was taken from a man aged 18 to 35 in good health. Some clones in this sample may be carry-over from other donors' samples. The CDR3 sequence is CASSRTSGNTGELFF. DNA of the CDR3: TGTGCCAGCAGTCGGACTAGCGGGAACACCGGGGAGCTGTTTTTT.